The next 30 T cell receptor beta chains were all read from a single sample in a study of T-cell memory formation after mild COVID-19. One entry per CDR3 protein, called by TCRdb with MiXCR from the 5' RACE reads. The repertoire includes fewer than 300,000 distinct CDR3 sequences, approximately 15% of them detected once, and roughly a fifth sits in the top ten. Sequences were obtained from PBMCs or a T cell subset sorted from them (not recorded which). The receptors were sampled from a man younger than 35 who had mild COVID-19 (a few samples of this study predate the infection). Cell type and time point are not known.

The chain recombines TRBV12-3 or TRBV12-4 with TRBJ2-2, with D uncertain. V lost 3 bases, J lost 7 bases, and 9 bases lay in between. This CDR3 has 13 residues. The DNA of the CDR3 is TGTGCCAGCAGTTTCACCCAATTCGGGGAGCTGTTTTTT. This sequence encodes CASSFTQFGELFF.

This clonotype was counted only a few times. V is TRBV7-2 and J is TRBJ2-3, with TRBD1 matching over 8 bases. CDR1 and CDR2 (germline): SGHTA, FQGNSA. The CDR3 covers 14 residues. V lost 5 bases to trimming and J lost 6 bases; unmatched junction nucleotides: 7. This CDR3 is CASSRQGISDTQYF. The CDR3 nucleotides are TGTGCCAGCAGCCGACAGGGGATTTCCGATACGCAGTATTTT. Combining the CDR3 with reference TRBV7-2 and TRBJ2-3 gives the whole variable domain GAGVSQSPSNKVTEKGKDVELRCDPISGHTALYWYRQSLGQGLEFLIYFQGNSAPDKSGLPSDRFSAERTGGSVSTLTIQRTQQEDSAVYLCASSRQGISDTQYFGPGTRLTVL.

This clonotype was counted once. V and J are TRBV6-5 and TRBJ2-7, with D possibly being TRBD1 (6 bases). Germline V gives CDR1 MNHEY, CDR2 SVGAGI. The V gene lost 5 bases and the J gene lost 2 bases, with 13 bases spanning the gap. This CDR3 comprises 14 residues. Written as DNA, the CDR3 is TGTGCCAGCAGTCAAGGGGACATGACCTACGAGCAGTACTTC. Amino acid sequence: CASSQGDMTYEQYF.

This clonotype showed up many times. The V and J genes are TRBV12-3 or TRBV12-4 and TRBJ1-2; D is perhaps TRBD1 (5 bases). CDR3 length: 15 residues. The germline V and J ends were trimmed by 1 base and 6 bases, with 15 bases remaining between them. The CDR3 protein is CASSLEGLRGDGYTF. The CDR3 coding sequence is TGTGCCAGCAGTTTAGAGGGGCTGAGGGGCGATGGCTACACCTTC.

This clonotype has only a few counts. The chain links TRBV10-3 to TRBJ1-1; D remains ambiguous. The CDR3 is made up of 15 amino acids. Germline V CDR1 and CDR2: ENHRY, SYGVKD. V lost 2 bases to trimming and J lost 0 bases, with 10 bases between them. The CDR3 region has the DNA TGTGCCATCAGTGAGAGCGGCAGTATGAACACTGAAGCTTTCTTT. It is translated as CAISESGSMNTEAFF.

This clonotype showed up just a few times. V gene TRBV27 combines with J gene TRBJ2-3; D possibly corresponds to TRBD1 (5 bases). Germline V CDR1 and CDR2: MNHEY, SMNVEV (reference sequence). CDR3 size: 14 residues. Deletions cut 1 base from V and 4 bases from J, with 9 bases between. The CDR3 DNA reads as TGTGCCAGCAGTTTATGGGCAGGGTCAGATACGCAGTATTTT. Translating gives CASSLWAGSDTQYF.

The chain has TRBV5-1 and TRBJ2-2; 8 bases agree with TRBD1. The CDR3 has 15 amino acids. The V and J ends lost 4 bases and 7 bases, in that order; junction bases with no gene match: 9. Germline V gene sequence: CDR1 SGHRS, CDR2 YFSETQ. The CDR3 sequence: CASSRTTGAVGELFF. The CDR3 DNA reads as TGCGCCAGCAGCCGAACGACAGGGGCGGTCGGGGAGCTGTTTTTT.

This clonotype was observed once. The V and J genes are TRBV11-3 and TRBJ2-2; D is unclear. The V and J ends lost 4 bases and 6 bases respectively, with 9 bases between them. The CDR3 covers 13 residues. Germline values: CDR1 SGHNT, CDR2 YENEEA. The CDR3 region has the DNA TGTGCCAGCAGCTCGAGTTGGGCCGGGGAGCTGTTTTTT. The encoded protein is CASSSSWAGELFF.

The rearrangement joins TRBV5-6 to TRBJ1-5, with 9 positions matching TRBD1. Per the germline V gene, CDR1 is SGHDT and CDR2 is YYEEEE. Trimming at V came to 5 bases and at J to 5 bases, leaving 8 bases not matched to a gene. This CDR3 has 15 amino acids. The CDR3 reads CASRIMGQGDQPQHF. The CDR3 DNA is TGTGCCAGCAGGATAATGGGACAGGGAGATCAGCCCCAGCATTTT.

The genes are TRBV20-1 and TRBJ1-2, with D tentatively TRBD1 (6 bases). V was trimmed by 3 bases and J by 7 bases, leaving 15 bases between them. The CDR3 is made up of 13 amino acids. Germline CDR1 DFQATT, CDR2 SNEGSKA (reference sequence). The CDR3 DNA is TGCAGTGCTAGCGGTGTAGGGGGGCCTGGCTACACCTTC. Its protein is CSASGVGGPGYTF.

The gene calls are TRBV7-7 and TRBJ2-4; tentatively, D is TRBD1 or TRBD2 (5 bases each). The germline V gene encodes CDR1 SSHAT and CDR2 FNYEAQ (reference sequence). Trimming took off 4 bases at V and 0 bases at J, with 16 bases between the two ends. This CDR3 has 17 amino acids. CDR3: CASSSLGPKVAKNIQYF. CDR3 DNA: TGTGCCAGCAGCTCATTGGGACCCAAGGTAGCCAAAAACATTCAGTACTTC. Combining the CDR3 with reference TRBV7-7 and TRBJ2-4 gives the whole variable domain GAGVSQSPRYKVTKRGQDVTLRCDPISSHATLYWYQQALGQGPEFLTYFNYEAQPDKSGLPSDRFSAERPEGSISTLTIQRTEQRDSAMYRCASSSLGPKVAKNIQYFGAGTRLSVL.

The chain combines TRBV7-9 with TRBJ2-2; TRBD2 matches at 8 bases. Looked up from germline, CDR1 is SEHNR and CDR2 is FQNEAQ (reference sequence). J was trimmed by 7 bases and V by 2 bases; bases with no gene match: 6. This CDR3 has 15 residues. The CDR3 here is CASSLMGLGVGELFF. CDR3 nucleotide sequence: TGTGCCAGCAGCTTAATGGGACTAGGGGTCGGGGAGCTGTTTTTT.

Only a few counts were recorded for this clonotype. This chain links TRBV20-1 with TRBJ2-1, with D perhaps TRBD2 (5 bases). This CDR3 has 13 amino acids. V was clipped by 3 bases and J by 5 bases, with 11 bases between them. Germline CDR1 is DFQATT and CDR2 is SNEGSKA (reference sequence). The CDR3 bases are TGCAGTGCTAGCCCGACTACCGACAATGAGCAGTTCTTC. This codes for CSASPTTDNEQFF.

CDR3 nucleotide sequence: TGCGCCAGCAGCCCACAGGTTTTCGGAAACACCATATATTTT. Translation: CASSPQVFGNTIYF. V usage is TRBV4-1 and J usage is TRBJ1-3; D perhaps matches TRBD1 (5 bases). Germline lookup yields CDR1 MGHRA and CDR2 YSYEKL. This CDR3 is 14 amino acids long. With 4 bases removed from V and 4 bases from J, the gap between germline ends came to 11 bases.

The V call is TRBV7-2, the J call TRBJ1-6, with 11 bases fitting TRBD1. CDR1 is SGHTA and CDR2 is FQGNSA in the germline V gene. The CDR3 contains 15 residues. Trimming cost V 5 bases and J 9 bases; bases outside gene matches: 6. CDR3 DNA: TGTGCCAGCAGCCCCCAAGGGACAGGGGGTTCACCCCTCCACTTT. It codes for CASSPQGTGGSPLHF. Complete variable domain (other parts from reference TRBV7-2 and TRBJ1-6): GAGVSQSPSNKVTEKGKDVELRCDPISGHTALYWYRQSLGQGLEFLIYFQGNSAPDKSGLPSDRFSAERTGGSVSTLTIQRTQQEDSAVYLCASSPQGTGGSPLHFGNGTRLTVT.

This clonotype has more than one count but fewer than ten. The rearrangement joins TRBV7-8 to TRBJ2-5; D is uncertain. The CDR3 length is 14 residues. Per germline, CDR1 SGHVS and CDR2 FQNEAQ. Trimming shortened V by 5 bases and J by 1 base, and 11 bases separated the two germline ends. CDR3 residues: CASSSRWAQETQYF. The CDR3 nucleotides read TGTGCCAGCAGCAGCAGGTGGGCCCAAGAGACCCAGTACTTC.

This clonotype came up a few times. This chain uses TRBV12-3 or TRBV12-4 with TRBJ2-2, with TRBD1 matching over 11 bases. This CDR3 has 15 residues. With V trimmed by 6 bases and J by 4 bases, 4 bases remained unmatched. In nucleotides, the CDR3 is TGTGCCAGCAGACCCGGGACAGGGGGCACCGGGGAGCTGTTTTTT. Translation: CASRPGTGGTGELFF.

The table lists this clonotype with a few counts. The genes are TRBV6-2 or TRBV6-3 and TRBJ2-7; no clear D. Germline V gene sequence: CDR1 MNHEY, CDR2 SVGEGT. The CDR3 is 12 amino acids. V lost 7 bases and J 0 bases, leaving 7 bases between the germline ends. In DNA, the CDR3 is TGTGCCAGCAAAGACGACTCCTACGAGCAGTACTTC. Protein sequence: CASKDDSYEQYF.

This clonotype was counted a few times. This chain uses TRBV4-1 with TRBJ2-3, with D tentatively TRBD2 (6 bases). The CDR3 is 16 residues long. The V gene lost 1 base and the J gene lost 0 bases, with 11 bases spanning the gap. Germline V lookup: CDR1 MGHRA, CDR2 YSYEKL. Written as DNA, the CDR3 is TGCGCCAGCAGCCAAGCGGGGACTTCTAGCACAGATACGCAGTATTTT. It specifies CASSQAGTSSTDTQYF.

The DNA of the CDR3 is TGTGCCAGCAGTCGAACAGGGGGCGGTACCGGGGAGCTGTTTTTT. It is translated as CASSRTGGGTGELFF. The rearrangement joins TRBV27 to TRBJ2-2, with TRBD1 matching over 9 bases. With 5 bases clipped from V and 5 bases from J, the junction kept 6 bases outside the gene matches. Germline loops: CDR1 MNHEY, CDR2 SMNVEV (reference sequence). The CDR3 is 15 residues long.

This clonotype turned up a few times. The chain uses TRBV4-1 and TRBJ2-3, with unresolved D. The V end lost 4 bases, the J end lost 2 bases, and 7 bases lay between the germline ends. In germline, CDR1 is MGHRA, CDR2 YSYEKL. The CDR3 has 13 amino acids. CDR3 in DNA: TGCGCCAGCAGCCTCATCATCACAGATACGCAGTATTTT. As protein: CASSLIITDTQYF.

The CDR3 loop is CSARGQGDTEAFF. In DNA, the CDR3 is TGCAGTGCTAGGGGGCAGGGGGACACTGAAGCTTTCTTT. The V and J genes are TRBV20-1 and TRBJ1-1; 7 bases are shared with TRBD1. This CDR3 spans 13 amino acids. V was clipped by 3 bases and J by 3 bases; unmatched bases: 4. Germline lookup yields CDR1 DFQATT and CDR2 SNEGSKA (reference sequence).

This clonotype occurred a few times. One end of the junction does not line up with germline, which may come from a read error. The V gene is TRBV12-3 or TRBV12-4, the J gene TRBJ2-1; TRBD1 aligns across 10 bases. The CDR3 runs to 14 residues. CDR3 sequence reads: CASTPGQGYTEQFF. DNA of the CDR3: TGTGCCAGCACCCCGGGACAGGGGTACACTGAGCAGTTCTTC.

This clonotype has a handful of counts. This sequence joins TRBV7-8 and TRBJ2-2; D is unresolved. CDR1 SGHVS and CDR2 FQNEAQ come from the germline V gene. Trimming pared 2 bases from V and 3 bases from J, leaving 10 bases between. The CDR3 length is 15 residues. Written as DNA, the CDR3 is TGTGCCAGCAGCTTAATTCCCGTTTACACCGGGGAGCTGTTTTTT. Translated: CASSLIPVYTGELFF.

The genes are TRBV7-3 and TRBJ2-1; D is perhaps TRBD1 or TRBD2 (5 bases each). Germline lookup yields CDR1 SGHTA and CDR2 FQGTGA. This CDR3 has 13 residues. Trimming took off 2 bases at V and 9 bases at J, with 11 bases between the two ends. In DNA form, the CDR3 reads TGTGCCAGCAGCTTAGACGGGGCAGGTGAGCAGTTCTTC. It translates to CASSLDGAGEQFF.

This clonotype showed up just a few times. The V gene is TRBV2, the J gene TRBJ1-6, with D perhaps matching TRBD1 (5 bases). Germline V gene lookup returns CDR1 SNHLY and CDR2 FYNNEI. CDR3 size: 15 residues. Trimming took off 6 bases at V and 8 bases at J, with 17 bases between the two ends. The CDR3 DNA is TGTGCCAGCAGGGCGGACATCTCTCAGCATTCACCCCTCCACTTT. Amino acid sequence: CASRADISQHSPLHF.

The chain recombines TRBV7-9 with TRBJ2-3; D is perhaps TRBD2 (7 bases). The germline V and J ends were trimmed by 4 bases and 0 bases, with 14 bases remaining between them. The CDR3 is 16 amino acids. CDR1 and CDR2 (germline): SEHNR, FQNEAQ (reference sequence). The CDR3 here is CASSSLRGASTDTQYF. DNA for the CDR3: TGTGCCAGCAGCTCCCTCCGGGGGGCTAGCACAGATACGCAGTATTTT.

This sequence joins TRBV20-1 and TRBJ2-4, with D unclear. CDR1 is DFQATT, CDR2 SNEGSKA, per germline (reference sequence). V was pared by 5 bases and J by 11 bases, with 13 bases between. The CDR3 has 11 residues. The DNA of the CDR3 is TGCAGTGCTTCGTCCCTGCTTCTTCAGTACTTC. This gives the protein CSASSLLLQYF.

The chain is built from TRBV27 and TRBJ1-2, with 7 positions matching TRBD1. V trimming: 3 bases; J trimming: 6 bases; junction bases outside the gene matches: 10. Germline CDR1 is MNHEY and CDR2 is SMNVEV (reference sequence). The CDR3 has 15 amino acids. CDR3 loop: CASSFLWAGGNGYTF. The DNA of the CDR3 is TGTGCCAGCAGTTTCTTATGGGCAGGGGGTAATGGCTACACCTTC.

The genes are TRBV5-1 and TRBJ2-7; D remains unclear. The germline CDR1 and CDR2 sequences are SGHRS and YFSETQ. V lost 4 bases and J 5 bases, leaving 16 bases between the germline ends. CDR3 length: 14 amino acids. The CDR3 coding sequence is TGCGCCAGCAGCCTCGAGCTCGGCGTCCACGAGCAGTACTTC. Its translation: CASSLELGVHEQYF.